This record covers a single T cell receptor beta chain. Its antigen remains unidentified. Extracted from the samples, RNA was reverse transcribed into cDNA to serve as the sequencing template. Method: immunoSEQ multiplex PCR; TCRdb's copy keeps in-frame clones and lacks some. The data contain approximately 100,000 clones, around 60% of them singletons. The sample originates from a study of CD8+ T cells in alopecia areata. Findings of the study overall: Normal scalp showed lower clonality than lesional scalp, especially alopecia totalis/universalis.

This CDR3 contains 15 residues. The germline gives CDR1 MNHNY, CDR2 SVGAGI (reference sequence). V gave up 0 bases and J gave up 6 bases, with 14 bases separating them. The chain links TRBV6-6 to TRBJ1-1, with D possibly matching TRBD1 (5 bases). What was sequenced was CD4+ T cells sorted from blood. The sequence was collected from a human donor in good health. The DNA of the CDR3 is TGTGCCAGCAGTTACTCGTCGGGGCGCCCCTCTGAAGCTTTCTTT. Encoded protein: CASSYSSGRPSEAFF.